This TCR beta chain was identified in a study of STAT5B mutations in CD4+ large granular lymphocyte leukemia. Assay used: immunoSEQ multiplex PCR; TCRdb lists only in-frame clones, some missing. The data contain tens of thousands of clones, roughly 79% of them singletons. Germline CDR1 SGHDN, CDR2 FVKESK. V trimming: 6 bases; J trimming: 3 bases; junction bases outside the gene matches: 5. The CDR3 is 14 residues long. This sequence was found in a human donor in good health. The gene calls are TRBV14 and TRBJ2-7; 10 bases line up with TRBD1. The specimen sequenced was CD4+ T cells from blood buffy coats. Here the CDR3 DNA reads TGTGCCAGCAGGCCCTGGACAGGGGGCTACGAGCAGTACTTC. Its translation: CASRPWTGGYEQYF.